What follows describes a single TCR beta chain. The data derive from a study of OX40 agonist ivuxolimab in advanced cancers. Trimming pared 3 bases from V and 0 bases from J, leaving 15 bases between. CDR3 length: 16 residues. Per the germline V gene, CDR1 is SGHNT and CDR2 is YYREEE (reference sequence). Profiling relied on immunoSEQ multiplex PCR, and the TCRdb table lists in-frame clones only, not all of them. The data hold approximately 70,000 clones, with more than 70% observed a single time. Material: CD4+ or CD8+ T cells sorted from blood, obtained in a trial of the OX40 agonist ivuxolimab. The receptor was derived from an adult with an advanced solid tumor such as melanoma, head and neck, liver or kidney cancer. The chain carries TRBV5-4 and TRBJ1-1, with D possibly TRBD1 on 6 matching bases. CDR3 loop: CASSSGQQDLNTEAFF. CDR3 DNA sequence: TGTGCCAGCAGCTCAGGACAGCAGGACCTGAACACTGAAGCTTTCTTT.